The rows below give T cell receptor beta chains drawn from one sample of a study of cytomegalovirus exposure and HLA in healthy donors. The protocol was immunoSEQ multiplex PCR, while the TCRdb copy is restricted to in-frame clones and leaves out a portion. The sample has tens of thousands of clones; the top ten hold approximately 15%. The sample was PBMCs. All receptors come from a middle-aged man in good health and CMV-seropositive. Each CDR3 is given with its conserved first and last residue. A D gene is named only where the DNA matches it firmly.

CDR3 protein	CDR3 DNA	D gene	V gene	J gene
CASSLGQELETQYF	TGTGCCAGCTCCCTCGGACAGGAGTTAGAGACCCAGTACTTC	TRBD1	TRBV18	TRBJ2-5
CSVGQGRNTEAFF	TGCAGCGTTGGACAGGGCAGGAACACTGAAGCTTTCTTT	TRBD1	TRBV29-1	TRBJ1-1
CASSLFRPRDYGYTF	TGTGCCAGCAGCTTATTTCGGCCGAGGGACTATGGCTACACCTTC	-	TRBV11-2	TRBJ1-2
CASSSITGLAGEGSYNEQFF	TGTGCCAGCAGCTCAATTACGGGACTAGCGGGAGAGGGTTCCTACAATGAGCAGTTCTTC	TRBD2	TRBV13	TRBJ2-1
CAWSSPGTVNTEAFF	TGTGCCTGGAGTTCGCCGGGGACAGTGAACACTGAAGCTTTCTTT	TRBD1	TRBV30	TRBJ1-1
CASSLMDRATGELFF	TGCGCCAGCAGCTTGATGGACAGAGCCACCGGGGAGCTGTTTTTT	-	TRBV5-1	TRBJ2-2
CASSRRARGSAFNEQFF	TGTGCCAGCAGCCGCAGAGCCAGGGGCTCGGCCTTTAATGAGCAGTTCTTC	-	TRBV6-4	TRBJ2-1
CASSFSPPGGINYGYTF	TGTGCCAGCAGCTTCTCTCCCCCAGGGGGAATCAACTATGGCTACACCTTC	TRBD1	TRBV9	TRBJ1-2
CAWSVETEAFF	TGTGCCTGGAGTGTAGAGACTGAAGCTTTCTTT	-	TRBV30	TRBJ1-1
CASSFRGMNTEAFF	TGCGCCAGCAGCTTCAGGGGGATGAACACTGAAGCTTTCTTT	TRBD1	TRBV5-1	TRBJ1-1
CASSFTGNYGYTF	TGTGCCAGCAGCTTCACAGGGAATTATGGCTACACCTTC	-	TRBV7-9	TRBJ1-2
CASSVQGWDAFF	TGTGCCAGCAGCGTTCAGGGATGGGATGCTTTCTTT	-	TRBV7-8	TRBJ1-1
CASSPLWASYNEQFF	TGTGCCAGCAGCCCTCTCTGGGCCTCCTACAATGAGCAGTTCTTC	-	TRBV6-5	TRBJ2-1
CASSYVQGFYGGYTF	TGTGCCAGCAGTTACGTTCAGGGGTTCTATGGTGGCTACACCTTC	-	TRBV6-5	TRBJ1-2
CASSFFNLRPSGYEQYF	TGTGCCAGCAGCTTCTTTAACCTTAGGCCTAGCGGCTACGAGCAGTACTTC	TRBD2	TRBV7-9	TRBJ2-7
CASSPEGNYGYTF	TGTGCCAGCTCACCAGAGGGAAACTATGGCTACACCTTC	-	TRBV18	TRBJ1-2
CASSKTSGRSYEQYF	TGTGCCAGCAGCAAGACTAGCGGGAGGTCCTACGAGCAGTACTTC	TRBD2	TRBV5-4	TRBJ2-7
CSVVGGSSSGANVLTF	TGCAGCGTTGTTGGCGGGTCCAGCTCTGGGGCCAACGTCCTGACTTTC	-	TRBV29-1	TRBJ2-6
CSVAGTRNEQFF	TGCAGCGTTGCCGGGACTAGGAATGAGCAGTTCTTC	TRBD2	TRBV29-1	TRBJ2-1
CASSAPLAGDDEQFF	TGTGCCAGCAGCGCGCCGCTAGCGGGAGATGATGAGCAGTTCTTC	TRBD2	TRBV5-4	TRBJ2-1
CASSQRQGLTHEQYF	TGCGCCAGCAGTCAAAGGCAGGGACTCACCCACGAGCAGTACTTC	-	TRBV23-1	TRBJ2-7
CASSSSGQSVFHGYTF	TGTGCCAGCAGCTCCAGCGGACAGTCGGTGTTTCATGGCTACACCTTC	-	TRBV11-3	TRBJ1-2
CASSQGQAIYGYTF	TGTGCCAGTAGCCAGGGACAGGCGATCTATGGCTACACCTTC	TRBD1	TRBV19	TRBJ1-2
CASSPSGTMGYTF	TGTGCCAGCTCACCATCCGGGACAATGGGCTACACCTTC	-	TRBV18	TRBJ1-2
CASSLGVKTQYF	TGTGCCAGCAGCTTAGGAGTGAAGACCCAGTACTTC	-	TRBV7-9	TRBJ2-5
CSVGGAGGGDTQYF	TGCAGCGTTGGAGGAGCGGGAGGGGGAGATACGCAGTATTTT	TRBD2	TRBV29-1	TRBJ2-3
CAWRLAGGNEQFF	TGTGCCTGGCGTTTAGCGGGAGGGAATGAGCAGTTCTTC	TRBD2	TRBV30	TRBJ2-1
CASSPDRPWDEKLFF	TGTGCCAGTAGCCCCGACAGGCCTTGGGATGAAAAACTGTTTTTT	-	TRBV19	TRBJ1-4
CASSKTGTNEKLFF	TGTGCCAGCAGCAAAACAGGTACTAATGAAAAACTGTTTTTT	-	TRBV9	TRBJ1-4
CASSQGYRSSYEQYF	TGTGCCAGCAGCCAAGGGTATAGGAGCTCCTACGAGCAGTACTTC	-	TRBV14	TRBJ2-7
CSVTGAETQYF	TGCAGTGTAACAGGGGCGGAGACCCAGTACTTC	TRBD1	TRBV20-1	TRBJ2-5
CATRTEAYGYTF	TGTGCCACCAGAACCGAGGCCTATGGCTACACCTTC	-	TRBV2	TRBJ1-2
CASGADTEAFF	TGTGCCAGTGGGGCGGACACTGAAGCTTTCTTT	-	TRBV6-5	TRBJ1-1
CASSPPSTGYYEQYF	TGTGCCAGCTCACCACCCTCGACAGGATACTACGAGCAGTACTTC	-	TRBV18	TRBJ2-7
CASSYALGETQYF	TGTGCCAGCAGTTACGCGCTTGGAGAGACCCAGTACTTC	-	TRBV6-5	TRBJ2-5
CASRATGGIGGYTF	TGTGCCAGCCGCGCGACAGGGGGCATCGGTGGCTACACCTTC	TRBD1	TRBV11-1	TRBJ1-2
CASSLEGTSTRTQYF	TGCGCCAGCAGCTTGGAGGGAACGTCAACTAGGACCCAGTACTTC	-	TRBV5-1	TRBJ2-5
CAIRDREDYEQYF	TGTGCCATCAGGGACAGGGAAGACTACGAGCAGTACTTC	TRBD1	TRBV10-3	TRBJ2-7
CASSAGGVGTPEGDGYTF	TGTGCCAGCAGTGCGGGAGGGGTAGGAACACCGGAGGGGGATGGCTACACCTTC	-	TRBV6-1	TRBJ1-2
CASSLAGDREAFF	TGTGCCAGCAGCTTAGCCGGAGACAGGGAAGCTTTCTTT	-	TRBV7-6	TRBJ1-1
CASSLGDRPDTQYF	TGTGCCAGCAGCTTAGGTGACAGGCCAGATACGCAGTATTTT	-	TRBV11-2	TRBJ2-3
CASSPRGQGGEKLFF	TGCGCCAGCAGCCCAAGGGGACAGGGCGGAGAAAAACTGTTTTTT	TRBD1	TRBV4-3	TRBJ1-4
CASSPPTGGSYNEQFF	TGTGCCAGCTCACCCCCAACAGGGGGCTCCTACAATGAGCAGTTCTTC	TRBD1	TRBV18	TRBJ2-1
CASSVPRAAGGGYNEQFF	TGTGCCAGCAGCGTACCACGGGCTGCGGGAGGTGGCTACAATGAGCAGTTCTTC	TRBD2	TRBV9	TRBJ2-1
CASSQWGDAQRGNEQFF	TGTGCCAGCAGCCAGTGGGGGGACGCCCAGAGGGGCAATGAGCAGTTCTTC	-	TRBV4-2	TRBJ2-1
CASLSDRGDYGYTF	TGTGCCAGCCTATCGGACAGGGGGGACTATGGCTACACCTTC	TRBD1	TRBV18	TRBJ1-2
CASSQSGGRDADTQYF	TGTGCCAGCAGCCAGAGCGGCGGGAGGGACGCAGATACGCAGTATTTT	TRBD2	TRBV11-3	TRBJ2-3
CAFQAGGPNTQYF	TGTGCCTTCCAAGCGGGAGGGCCTAATACGCAGTATTTT	TRBD2	TRBV30	TRBJ2-3
CSVEDLQGRGSDTQYF	TGCAGCGTTGAAGATCTTCAGGGCAGGGGGTCAGATACGCAGTATTTT	TRBD1	TRBV29-1	TRBJ2-3
CASSLGDRVSTDTQYF	TGTGCCAGCAGCTTAGGGGACAGGGTCAGCACAGATACGCAGTATTTT	TRBD1	TRBV11-2	TRBJ2-3
CASSPRVGSGNTIYF	TGTGCCAGCAGCCCTCGGGTCGGCTCTGGAAACACCATATATTTT	-	TRBV4-2	TRBJ1-3
CASSLSFREGKYF	TGTGCTAGCAGCTTAAGTTTTCGGGAGGGGAAGTACTTC	TRBD2	TRBV7-7	TRBJ2-5
CASSLLGQEVNEQFF	TGTGCCAGCAGTCTCCTCGGACAGGAGGTGAATGAGCAGTTCTTC	TRBD1	TRBV28	TRBJ2-1
CASYSGAANTEAFF	TGTGCCAGCTACTCTGGGGCAGCTAACACTGAAGCTTTCTTT	-	TRBV5-5	TRBJ1-1
CASRQGPNTEAFF	TGTGCCAGTAGACAGGGCCCGAACACTGAAGCTTTCTTT	TRBD1	TRBV2	TRBJ1-1